This is a list of T cell receptor beta chains from one sample in a study of graft-versus-host responses after intestinal transplantation. No antigen has been assigned to these receptors. The data were produced by immunoSEQ multiplex PCR, yet TCRdb's version contains in-frame clones alone and is incomplete. Of under 95,000 clones listed, about four fifths were seen once; the top ten hold 0.65% to 0.95%. The sample was unstimulated CD4+ T cells sorted from spleen or lymph node cells, taken before intestinal transplant. The receptors originated from a human donor who received an intestinal transplant. Both conserved end residues are part of each CDR3. A D gene is named only where the DNA matches it firmly. Expanded clones get a size class; other rows say once, few or many, or leave the size out.

v_call	j_call	clone_size	d_call	cdr3_aa	cdr3_nt
TRBV2	TRBJ1-1	.	.	CASRSRVRSTEAFF	TGTGCCAGCAGGTCCAGGGTTCGGAGCACTGAAGCTTTCTTT
TRBV28	TRBJ2-5	.	.	CASSFGLRETQYF	TGTGCCAGCAGTTTCGGGTTACGGGAGACCCAGTACTTC
TRBV2	TRBJ1-1	few	TRBD1	CASGTGDTEAFF	TGTGCCAGCGGGACAGGGGACACTGAAGCTTTCTTT
TRBV10-1	TRBJ1-1	.	.	CASSDSPVNTEAFF	TGCGCCAGCAGTGACAGTCCCGTGAACACTGAAGCTTTCTTT
TRBV25-1	TRBJ1-1	.	.	CASRAWSTEAFF	TGTGCCAGCAGGGCATGGAGCACTGAAGCTTTCTTT
TRBV5-6	TRBJ1-1	.	.	CASSFDSEAFF	TGTGCCAGCAGCTTTGACTCTGAAGCTTTCTTT
TRBV5-5	TRBJ1-2	.	TRBD1	CASSLADPGQGALGYTF	TGTGCCAGCAGCTTGGCCGACCCGGGACAGGGGGCCCTCGGCTACACCTTC
TRBV6-5	TRBJ2-5	.	.	CASSYGSQETQYF	TGTGCCAGCAGTTACGGCAGCCAAGAGACCCAGTACTTC
TRBV5-1	TRBJ2-2	.	TRBD1	CASSLDQGATGELFF	TGCGCCAGCAGCTTGGATCAGGGGGCGACCGGGGAGCTGTTTTTT
TRBV28	TRBJ2-7	.	.	CASSSLKATPFYEQYF	TGTGCCAGCAGTTCCCTGAAAGCCACCCCGTTTTACGAGCAGTACTTC
TRBV19	TRBJ2-2	.	.	CASSIGDTGELFF	TGTGCCAGTAGTATAGGAGACACCGGGGAGCTGTTTTTT
TRBV5-1	TRBJ1-1	.	.	CASSLEGGLNTEAFF	TGCGCCAGCAGCTTGGAAGGGGGTCTGAACACTGAAGCTTTCTTT
TRBV14	TRBJ1-2	.	TRBD1	CASSRQGRAGYTF	TGTGCCAGCAGCCGACAGGGGCGGGCTGGCTACACCTTC
TRBV30	TRBJ1-5	few	.	CAWSQGSQPQHF	TGTGCCTGGTCTCAGGGGTCTCAGCCCCAGCATTTT
TRBV6-4	TRBJ2-1	.	TRBD2	CASSETGGVQEQFF	TGTGCCAGCAGTGAGACTGGGGGGGTTCAGGAGCAGTTCTTC
TRBV11-2	TRBJ2-5	.	TRBD2	CASSMGGSGGALETQYF	TGTGCCAGCAGCATGGGGGGAAGCGGGGGGGCCTTGGAGACCCAGTACTTC
TRBV19	TRBJ1-1	.	TRBD1	CASSPYRGQSTEAFF	TGTGCCAGTAGTCCTTACAGGGGGCAGAGCACTGAAGCTTTCTTT
TRBV19	TRBJ2-1	.	TRBD2	CASRSLAGGGGEQFF	TGTGCCAGTAGATCCCTAGCGGGAGGAGGTGGTGAGCAGTTCTTC
TRBV28	TRBJ2-2	once	.	CATLPSGVDTGELFF	TGTGCCACCCTACCCTCAGGGGTTGACACCGGGGAGCTGTTTTTT
TRBV18	TRBJ1-1	.	.	CASSLGPVKYTEAFF	TGTGCCAGCTCACTGGGCCCCGTGAAGTATACTGAAGCTTTCTTT
TRBV20-1	TRBJ1-4	.	TRBD1	CSATRQGKLFF	TGCAGTGCTACACGACAGGGAAAACTGTTTTTT
TRBV18	TRBJ1-3	.	.	CASSPGGLSSGNTIYF	TGTGCCAGCTCACCCGGCGGACTTAGCTCTGGAAACACCATATATTTT
TRBV5-1	TRBJ1-1	.	.	CASRLQTVGNTEAFF	TGCGCCAGCAGACTCCAGACAGTGGGGAACACTGAAGCTTTCTTT
TRBV30	TRBJ2-7	few	.	CACNRGGTYEQYF	TGTGCCTGTAACAGGGGGGGCACCTACGAGCAGTACTTC
TRBV7-2	TRBJ2-7	.	TRBD2	CASSLRGAYEQYF	TGTGCCAGCAGCCTTCGGGGGGCCTACGAGCAGTACTTC
TRBV7-9	TRBJ1-1	.	.	CASSLAGTWAGAFF	TGTGCCAGCAGCTTAGCAGGGACGTGGGCGGGGGCTTTCTTT
TRBV28	TRBJ2-5	.	TRBD1	CASSLTLQGAQETQYF	TGTGCCAGCAGTTTGACCCTACAGGGGGCGCAAGAGACCCAGTACTTC
TRBV25-1	TRBJ2-3	.	TRBD1	CASSEIRDRGRATQYF	TGTGCCAGCAGTGAAATCCGGGACAGGGGAAGAGCTACGCAGTATTTT
TRBV19	TRBJ2-1	.	TRBD2	CASSGGDEQFF	TGTGCCAGTAGTGGGGGGGATGAGCAGTTCTTC
TRBV27	TRBJ2-1	.	.	CASSDRSRQFF	TGTGCCAGCAGCGACCGGAGCCGCCAGTTCTTC
TRBV6-1	TRBJ2-4	.	TRBD2	CASSEDLAGVYLAKNIQYF	TGTGCCAGCAGTGAAGACCTAGCGGGAGTATACTTAGCCAAAAACATTCAGTACTTC
TRBV4-1	TRBJ1-3	.	TRBD1	CASSQPRQGYTIYF	TGCGCCAGCAGCCAACCCAGACAGGGGTACACCATATATTTT
TRBV27	TRBJ2-2	.	TRBD2	CASSRLAGNTGELFF	TGTGCCAGCAGTAGACTAGCGGGGAACACCGGGGAGCTGTTTTTT
TRBV5-1	TRBJ2-2	.	.	CASSLSHRAGELFF	TGCGCCAGCAGCTTGAGTCACCGCGCCGGGGAGCTGTTTTTT
TRBV5-4	TRBJ2-7	.	.	CASSFQDRHEQYF	TGTGCCAGCAGCTTCCAAGACAGGCACGAGCAGTACTTC